The rows below give T cell receptor beta chains drawn from one sample of a study of cytomegalovirus exposure and HLA in healthy donors. The assay was immunoSEQ multiplex PCR, and TCRdb's table has in-frame clones only and misses some. Its table lists 95,000 to 150,000 clones. Sequenced input: PBMCs. The origin of the receptors is a man aged 35 to 55 in good health and CMV-seronegative. Both conserved end residues are part of each CDR3. D genes are given only for firm matches.

J | V | D | DNA | CDR3
TRBJ2-7 | TRBV5-1 | TRBD1 | TGCGCCAGCAGCTTGGCTACGACAGGGAGCTCCTACGAGCAGTACTTC | CASSLATTGSSYEQYF
TRBJ1-3 | TRBV9 | . | TGTGCCAGCAGCCCAATTCCGTCGGGTCGGGTAAACACCATATATTTT | CASSPIPSGRVNTIYF
TRBJ1-4 | TRBV5-1 | . | TGCGCCAGCAGCTTGGTGGGGCAGGCTGAAAAACTGTTTTTT | CASSLVGQAEKLFF
TRBJ2-7 | TRBV5-1 | TRBD1 | TGCGCCAGCAGCTTGGCCACGAGACAGGGGGCCGACGAGCAGTACTTC | CASSLATRQGADEQYF
TRBJ2-7 | TRBV7-9 | TRBD1 | TGTGCCAGCAGCTTATCGACAGGGCAAATCTACGAGCAGTACTTC | CASSLSTGQIYEQYF
TRBJ2-1 | TRBV5-4 | TRBD2 | TGTGCCAGCAGCTTGGTAGCGGGAGGGGTGAATGAGCAGTTCTTC | CASSLVAGGVNEQFF
TRBJ1-1 | TRBV5-6 | . | TGTGCCAGCAGCATGCTCACAGAAGCTTTCTTT | CASSMLTEAFF
TRBJ2-1 | TRBV5-1 | TRBD2 | TGCGCCAGCAGCTTGGGTCCTAGCGGGAGTTACAATGAGCAGTTCTTC | CASSLGPSGSYNEQFF
TRBJ2-2 | TRBV28 | TRBD2 | TGTGCCAGCAGTTTATTGGGGGGGAGTAACACCGGGGAGCTGTTTTTT | CASSLLGGSNTGELFF
TRBJ1-1 | TRBV27 | . | TGTGCCAGCAGTTATAGTCGCGGGGGAACTGAAGCTTTCTTT | CASSYSRGGTEAFF
TRBJ2-3 | TRBV7-2 | TRBD2 | TGTGCCAGCAGCTGGACTAGCGGCCCCACAGATACGCAGTATTTT | CASSWTSGPTDTQYF
TRBJ1-1 | TRBV11-3 | . | TGTGCCAGCAGCCAACGGAGAGCTGGCACTGAAGCTTTCTTT | CASSQRRAGTEAFF
TRBJ2-3 | TRBV7-8 | TRBD2 | TGTGCCAGCAGCTTACGGCGGGAGGGCACAGATACGCAGTATTTT | CASSLRREGTDTQYF
TRBJ2-2 | TRBV7-9 | . | TGTGCCAGCAGCTTAGTTGAAGACTACGGCGGGGAGCTGTTTTTT | CASSLVEDYGGELFF
TRBJ2-7 | TRBV30 | TRBD1 | TGTGCCTGGAGCGCCGGGACAGGGATCCCCTACGAGCAGTACTTC | CAWSAGTGIPYEQYF
TRBJ2-7 | TRBV19 | TRBD2 | TGTGCCAGTAGTATGCGGGAGAGCTACGAGCAGTACTTC | CASSMRESYEQYF
TRBJ2-3 | TRBV7-7 | TRBD2 | TGTGCTAGCAGCTTAGGACTAGCGGGCACCACAGATACGCAGTATTTT | CASSLGLAGTTDTQYF
TRBJ2-2 | TRBV19 | . | TGTGCCAGTAGTATAGCTAGCTTGTCCGGGGAGCTGTTTTTT | CASSIASLSGELFF
TRBJ2-2 | TRBV11-3 | . | TGTGCCAGCAGCTTAGCGGGACAGAACACCGGGGAGCTGTTTTTT | CASSLAGQNTGELFF
TRBJ2-3 | TRBV5-4 | TRBD2 | TGTGCCAGCAGCTCCTGGACTAGCGGGAGCACAGATACGCAGTATTTT | CASSSWTSGSTDTQYF
TRBJ1-4 | TRBV7-3 | TRBD1 | TGTGCCAGCAGCACCAGGACAGGGGAGGGGACTAATGAAAAACTGTTTTTT | CASSTRTGEGTNEKLFF
TRBJ1-5 | TRBV7-6 | TRBD1 | TGTGCCAGCAGCTCGGGACAGGGGGGTTATCAGCCCCAGCATTTT | CASSSGQGGYQPQHF
TRBJ2-4 | TRBV5-4 | TRBD2 | TGTGCCAGCAGCGCTCTCTCTAGCGGTCGGAACATTCAGTACTTC | CASSALSSGRNIQYF
TRBJ1-3 | TRBV5-1 | . | TGCGCCAGCAGCTTGGTTGGGCAGGGATCAGGAAACACCATATATTTT | CASSLVGQGSGNTIYF
TRBJ2-3 | TRBV19 | . | TGTGCCAGTAGTATGTGGCAGTCCACAGATACGCAGTATTTT | CASSMWQSTDTQYF
TRBJ2-7 | TRBV6-1 | TRBD1 | TGTGCCAGCAATCAGGGGACAGTCGGCGAGCAGTACTTC | CASNQGTVGEQYF
TRBJ2-7 | TRBV5-1 | TRBD2 | TGCGCCAGCAGCGTCGGACTAGCGACCTACGAGCAGTACTTC | CASSVGLATYEQYF
TRBJ2-3 | TRBV7-2 | . | TGTGCCAGCAGCCAGGGACTCAGCACAGATACGCAGTATTTT | CASSQGLSTDTQYF
TRBJ2-3 | TRBV5-1 | TRBD1 | TGCGCCAGCAGCACCGGGACAGGGGGCACAGATACGCAGTATTTT | CASSTGTGGTDTQYF
TRBJ2-5 | TRBV28 | . | TGTGCCAGCAGTCCTTCAGGGAAAGAGACCCAGTACTTC | CASSPSGKETQYF
TRBJ1-1 | TRBV28 | . | TGTGCCAGCAGTTTATTGCGGGGGGGCACTGAAGCTTTCTTT | CASSLLRGGTEAFF
TRBJ2-2 | TRBV2 | . | TGTGCCAGCAGTGGCGGCAGTTTGGCTGCGGCCGCCGGGGAGCTGTTTTTT | CASSGGSLAAAAGELFF
TRBJ2-3 | TRBV28 | . | TGTGCCAGCCAAGGGGGGGCAGATACGCAGTATTTT | CASQGGADTQYF
TRBJ2-2 | TRBV7-7 | . | TGTGCTAGCAGGGTACAGGGCTCCGGGGAGCTGTTTTTT | CASRVQGSGELFF
TRBJ2-7 | TRBV18 | . | TGTGCCAGCTCACCTATCGGGAGAGGTGAGCAGTACTTC | CASSPIGRGEQYF
TRBJ1-5 | TRBV5-6 | . | TGTGCCAGCAGCTTGGTGGGGGCCGATCAGCCCCAGCATTTT | CASSLVGADQPQHF
TRBJ1-1 | TRBV12-5 | TRBD1 | TGTGCTAGTGGAACGGGACAGCGGAACACTGAAGCTTTCTTT | CASGTGQRNTEAFF
TRBJ2-1 | TRBV30 | TRBD2 | TGTGCCTGGACCCGCGGGGGGTCCTACAATGAGCAGTTCTTC | CAWTRGGSYNEQFF
TRBJ1-4 | TRBV7-9 | . | TGTGCCAGCAGCCGCGACTCCACAACTAATGAAAAACTGTTTTTT | CASSRDSTTNEKLFF
TRBJ1-2 | TRBV5-1 | TRBD1 | TGCGCCAGCAGAGGTGGGGACAGTAACTATGGCTACACCTTC | CASRGGDSNYGYTF